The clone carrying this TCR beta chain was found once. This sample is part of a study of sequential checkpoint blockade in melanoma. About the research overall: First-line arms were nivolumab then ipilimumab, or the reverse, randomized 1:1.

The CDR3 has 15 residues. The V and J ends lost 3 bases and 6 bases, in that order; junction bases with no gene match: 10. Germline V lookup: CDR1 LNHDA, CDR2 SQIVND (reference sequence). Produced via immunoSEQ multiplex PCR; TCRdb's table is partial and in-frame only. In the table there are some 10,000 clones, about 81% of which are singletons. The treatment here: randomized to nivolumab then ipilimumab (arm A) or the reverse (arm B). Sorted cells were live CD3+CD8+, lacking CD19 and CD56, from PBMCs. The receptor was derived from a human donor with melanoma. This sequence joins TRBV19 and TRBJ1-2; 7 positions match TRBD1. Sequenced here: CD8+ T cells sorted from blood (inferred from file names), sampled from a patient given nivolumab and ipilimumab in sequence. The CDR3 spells CASSISKQGWDGYTF. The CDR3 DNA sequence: TGTGCCAGTAGTATTTCCAAACAGGGGTGGGATGGCTACACCTTC.